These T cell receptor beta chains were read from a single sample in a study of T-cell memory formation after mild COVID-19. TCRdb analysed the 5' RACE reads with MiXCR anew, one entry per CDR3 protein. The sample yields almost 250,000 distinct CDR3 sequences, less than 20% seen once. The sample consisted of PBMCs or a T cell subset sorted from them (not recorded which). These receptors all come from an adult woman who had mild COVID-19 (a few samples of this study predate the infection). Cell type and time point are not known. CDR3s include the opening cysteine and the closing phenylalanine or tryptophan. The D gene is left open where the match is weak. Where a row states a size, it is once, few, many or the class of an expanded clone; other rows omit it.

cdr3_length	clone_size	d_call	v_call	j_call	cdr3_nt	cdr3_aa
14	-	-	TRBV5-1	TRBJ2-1	TGCGCCAGCAGCTCAGGGGAATCCTACAATGAGCAGTTCTTC	CASSSGESYNEQFF
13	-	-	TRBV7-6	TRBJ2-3	TGTGCCAGCAGCTTAGCGCGTATAGATACGCAGTATTTT	CASSLARIDTQYF
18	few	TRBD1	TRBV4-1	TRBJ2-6	TGCGCCAGCAGCCGATCGACAGGGGGCACCTCTGGGGCCAACGTCCTGACTTTC	CASSRSTGGTSGANVLTF
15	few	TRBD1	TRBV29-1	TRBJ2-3	TGCAGCGTTGCCCGGGACAGCGGTGCCCTGGATACGCAGTATTTT	CSVARDSGALDTQYF
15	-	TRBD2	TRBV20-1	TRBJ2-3	TGCAGTCCGGGACTAGCGGGGGGGCCTACAGATACGCAGTATTTT	CSPGLAGGPTDTQYF
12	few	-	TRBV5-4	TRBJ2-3	TGTGCCAGCAGCTTGGTAGGTCAAGGGCAGTATTTT	CASSLVGQGQYF
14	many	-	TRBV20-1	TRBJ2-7	TGCAGTGCTAAACAAAGTACAGGGACCTACGAGCAGTACTTC	CSAKQSTGTYEQYF
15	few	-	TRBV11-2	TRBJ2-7	TGTGCCAGCAGCTTAGTTGACAGGTTCTCCTACGAGCAGTACTTC	CASSLVDRFSYEQYF
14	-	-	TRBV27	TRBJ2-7	TGTGCCAGCGGACAGTGGGGGAGCCCTGTCGAGCAGTACTTC	CASGQWGSPVEQYF
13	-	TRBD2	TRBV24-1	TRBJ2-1	TGTGCCACCGGGCGGGAGGGTAACAATGAGCAGTTCTTC	CATGREGNNEQFF
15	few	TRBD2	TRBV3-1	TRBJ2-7	TGTGCCAGCAGCCTCAGAGGAGGGACTAACCTCGAGCAGTACTTC	CASSLRGGTNLEQYF
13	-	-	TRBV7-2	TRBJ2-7	TGTGCCAGCAGCCGGACTGTCTGGTACGAGCAGTACTTC	CASSRTVWYEQYF
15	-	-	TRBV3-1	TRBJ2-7	TGTGCCAGCAGCCAAGTTCCCTGGGGGAGTTACGAGCAGTACTTC	CASSQVPWGSYEQYF
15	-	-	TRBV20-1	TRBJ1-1	TGCAGTGCTAGATCAAGTGGCAGGACTTACACTGAAGCTTTCTTT	CSARSSGRTYTEAFF
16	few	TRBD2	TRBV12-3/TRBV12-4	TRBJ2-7	TGTGCCAGCAGTAATCGACTAGCGGGCATCTCCTACGAGCAGTACTTC	CASSNRLAGISYEQYF
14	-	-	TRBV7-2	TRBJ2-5	TGTGCCAGCAGCTCGTCCGGTGAGGGAGAGACCCAGTACTTC	CASSSSGEGETQYF
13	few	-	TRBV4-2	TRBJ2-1	TGTGCCAGCAGCCAAGATCCGGCAAATGAGCAGTTCTTC	CASSQDPANEQFF
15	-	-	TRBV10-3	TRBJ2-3	TGTGCCATCAAAGTCGGCGGGACAAGCACAGATACGCAGTATTTT	CAIKVGGTSTDTQYF
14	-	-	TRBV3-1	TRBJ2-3	TGTGCCAGCAGCCAAGAGGGTACAGGTCCTTTGCAGTATTTT	CASSQEGTGPLQYF
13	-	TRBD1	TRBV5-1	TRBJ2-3	TGCGCCAGTTCCTGGACAGGGTCAGATACGCAGTATTTT	CASSWTGSDTQYF
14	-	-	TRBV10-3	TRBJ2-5	TGTGCCATCAGTGAGTCGACTATCCCTGGAGCCCAGTACTTC	CAISESTIPGAQYF
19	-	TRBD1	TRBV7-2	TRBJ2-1	TGTGCCAGCAGCTTAAGGGGACAGGGGGCACTCTACTCCTACAATGAGCAGTTCTTC	CASSLRGQGALYSYNEQFF